One and the same sample provided the 12 T cell receptor beta chains below, sequenced in a study of T cell responses to AZD1222 COVID-19 vaccine. Libraries were prepared by immunoSEQ multiplex PCR; TCRdb keeps only in-frame clonotypes and omits some of them. The repertoire has over 90,000 clones, roughly nine tenths of them found once; the top ten carry 45% to 50%. The sample here was peripheral blood, taken on day 0 of AZD1222 vaccination. These receptors came from an adult in good health.

The rearrangement uses TRBV9 and TRBJ1-5; D not resolved. CDR3 length: 15 amino acids. With 0 bases removed from V and 0 bases from J, the gap between germline ends came to 7 bases. Germline V CDR1 and CDR2: SGDLS, YYNGEE. The CDR3 is CASSVEGYSNQPQHF. CDR3 sequence (DNA): TGTGCCAGCAGCGTAGAGGGCTATAGCAATCAGCCCCAGCATTTT.

This chain joins TRBV4-1 and TRBJ2-7, with a tentative D call TRBD2 (6 bases). Germline V CDR1 and CDR2: MGHRA, YSYEKL. The CDR3 sequence is 14 residues long. Trimming left V 1 base short and J 3 bases short, with 10 bases between. The CDR3 reads CASSQVGSGYEQYF. CDR3 in DNA: TGCGCCAGCAGCCAAGTCGGGAGCGGCTACGAGCAGTACTTC.

This clone occurred once. This sequence joins TRBV9 and TRBJ1-1, with D tentatively TRBD1 (6 bases). V was clipped by 5 bases and J by 1 base, with 12 bases between them. The CDR3 extends over 14 amino acids. CDR1 and CDR2 from the germline V gene are SGDLS and YYNGEE. This chain's CDR3 is CASSGQGRNTEAFF. The CDR3 nucleotides are TGTGCCAGCAGTGGGCAGGGGAGGAACACTGAAGCTTTCTTT.

V and J are TRBV28 and TRBJ2-1; the match to TRBD2 covers 8 bases. Germline assignment: CDR1 MDHEN and CDR2 SYDVKM. The CDR3 loop spans 17 amino acids. V lost 10 bases, J lost 0 bases, and 14 bases stayed unmatched. The DNA of the CDR3 is TGTGCCACCGAAGAGGCGGGAGGTTTGAGCTCCTACAATGAGCAGTTCTTC. Residues: CATEEAGGLSSYNEQFF.

Only one count was recorded for this clone. J is TRBJ2-7 and V is TRBV27; D gene unclear. The V gene lost 5 bases and the J gene lost 5 bases, with 13 bases spanning the gap. The CDR3 is 13 residues long. Germline values: CDR1 MNHEY, CDR2 SMNVEV (reference sequence). The chain's CDR3 is CASSPSVRHEQYF. The CDR3 bases are TGTGCCAGCAGTCCCTCGGTGAGGCACGAGCAGTACTTC.

This clone was seen ten or more times. The J gene is TRBJ2-1, the V gene TRBV6-1; no definite D call. The CDR3 covers 14 residues. The V gene lost 1 base and the J gene lost 0 bases, with 4 bases spanning the gap. Germline lookup yields CDR1 MNHNS and CDR2 SASEGT. The CDR3 region is CASSEGDSYNEQFF. CDR3 nucleotide sequence: TGTGCCAGCAGTGAAGGGGACTCCTACAATGAGCAGTTCTTC.

This clone has only one observation. V gene TRBV10-3 combines with J gene TRBJ2-7, with TRBD2 identical over 8 bases. The CDR3 totals 15 residues. Germline V gene data show CDR1 as ENHRY and CDR2 as SYGVKD. Losses at the gene ends were 3 bases for V and 5 bases for J; bases not matched to a gene: 9. CDR3 nucleotide sequence: TGTGCCATCAGTGAATTTTCGGCGGGAGGAGACGAGCAGTACTTC. Translation gives CAISEFSAGGDEQYF.

In DNA form, the CDR3 reads TGTGCCAGCAGCTTAATAGCGGGAGGGCCAGATACGCAGTATTTT. It is translated as CASSLIAGGPDTQYF. V gene TRBV11-2 combines with J gene TRBJ2-3, with 11 bases matching TRBD2. The germline CDR1 and CDR2 sequences are SGHAT and FQNNGV. The CDR3 runs to 15 residues. V lost 2 bases to trimming and J lost 4 bases; unmatched junction nucleotides: 2.

This clone was seen more than once but under ten times. The V gene is TRBV5-1, the J gene TRBJ1-1, with 8 bases identical to TRBD1. The CDR3 spans 15 residues. Losses at the gene ends were 1 base for V and 5 bases for J; bases not matched to a gene: 7. CDR1 SGHRS and CDR2 YFSETQ come from the germline V gene. For the CDR3, the DNA is TGCGCCAGCAGCTTGAGTGGGACAGGAGGAACTGAAGCTTTCTTT. Amino acid sequence: CASSLSGTGGTEAFF.

The CDR3 spells CASSVLGGSYNEQFF. CDR3 bases: TGTGCCAGTAGTGTCCTTGGGGGTTCCTACAATGAGCAGTTCTTC. This chain uses TRBV19 with TRBJ2-1, with D tentatively TRBD1 or TRBD2 (5 bases each). Trimming stripped 5 bases from V and 1 base from J, with 12 bases between. The CDR3 length is 15 residues. Germline V CDR1 and CDR2: LNHDA, SQIVND (reference sequence). Combining the CDR3 with reference TRBV19 and TRBJ2-1 gives the whole variable domain DGGITQSPKYLFRKEGQNVTLSCEQNLNHDAMYWYRQDPGQGLRLIYYSQIVNDFQKGDIAEGYSVSREKKESFPLTVTSAQKNPTAFYLCASSVLGGSYNEQFFGPGTRLTVL.

The J gene is TRBJ2-7, the V gene TRBV5-1; 8 bases agree with TRBD1. V gave up 1 base and J gave up 3 bases; unmatched junction bases: 12. Germline values: CDR1 SGHRS, CDR2 YFSETQ. The CDR3 totals 17 residues. The CDR3 spells CASSLLGPMGTGYEQYF. As DNA, the CDR3 is TGCGCCAGCAGCTTGTTGGGTCCGATGGGGACAGGCTACGAGCAGTACTTC.

The chain is built from TRBV10-3 and TRBJ2-7; 12 bases align to TRBD2. CDR1 ENHRY and CDR2 SYGVKD come from the germline V gene. The CDR3 runs 17 residues. J was trimmed by 5 bases and V by 1 base; bases with no gene match: 9. CDR3 DNA: TGTGCCATCAGTGAGTTGTCGTCTAGCGGGAGGGGACACGAGCAGTACTTC. This gives the protein CAISELSSSGRGHEQYF.